The next 4 T cell receptor beta chains were all read from a single sample in a study of T cells in localized non-small cell lung cancer. Generated by immunoSEQ multiplex PCR, the TCRdb table keeps only in-frame clones and is missing some. The table shows roughly 89,000 clones, with approximately 91% occurring only once. This specimen was PBMCs, taken before any cancer treatment. These receptors were collected from a woman aged 40 to 75 with stage II squamous cell lung carcinoma.

This clone was recorded a few times. CDR3 coding DNA: TGTGCCAGTAGTATCTCCGCCCAGGGCGGCTATGGCTACACCTTC. Protein: CASSISAQGGYGYTF. The chain employs TRBV19 and TRBJ1-2; D might be TRBD1 (5 bases). Looked up from germline, CDR1 is LNHDA and CDR2 is SQIVND (reference sequence). Trimming removed 3 bases at V and 4 bases at J, with 15 bases between. This CDR3 has 15 amino acids. The full variable domain, rest sourced from reference TRBV19 and TRBJ1-2, is DGGITQSPKYLFRKEGQNVTLSCEQNLNHDAMYWYRQDPGQGLRLIYYSQIVNDFQKGDIAEGYSVSREKKESFPLTVTSAQKNPTAFYLCASSISAQGGYGYTFGSGTRLTVV.

A remark on this clone: The same CDR3 arises from other DNA sequences in this sample as well. The chain recombines TRBV6-1 with TRBJ1-5, with 7 positions matching TRBD1. This CDR3 has 15 amino acids. The germline CDR1 and CDR2 sequences are MNHNS and SASEGT. J was trimmed by 0 bases and V by 3 bases; bases with no gene match: 2. The CDR3 region is CASSEGQNSNQPQHF. CDR3 coding DNA: TGTGCCAGCAGTGAGGGACAGAATAGCAATCAGCCCCAGCATTTT.

The chain couples TRBV6-5 to TRBJ1-1; 7 bases line up with TRBD1. The germline V gene encodes CDR1 MNHEY and CDR2 SVGAGI. Unmatched junction bases numbered 2, after V lost 6 bases and J lost 1 base. This CDR3 has 13 amino acids. CDR3 in amino acids: CASRRQGNTEAFF. For the CDR3, the DNA is TGTGCCAGCAGGCGACAGGGGAACACTGAAGCTTTCTTT.

The CDR3 is CASSLVVGEQYF. In nucleotides, the CDR3 is TGTGCCAGCAGCTTGGTGGTCGGCGAGCAGTACTTC. The chain combines TRBV5-4 with TRBJ2-7; D is undetermined. The CDR3 loop spans 12 amino acids. Germline V gene lookup returns CDR1 SGHNT and CDR2 YYREEE (reference sequence). Trimming pared 0 bases from V and 6 bases from J, leaving 7 bases between.